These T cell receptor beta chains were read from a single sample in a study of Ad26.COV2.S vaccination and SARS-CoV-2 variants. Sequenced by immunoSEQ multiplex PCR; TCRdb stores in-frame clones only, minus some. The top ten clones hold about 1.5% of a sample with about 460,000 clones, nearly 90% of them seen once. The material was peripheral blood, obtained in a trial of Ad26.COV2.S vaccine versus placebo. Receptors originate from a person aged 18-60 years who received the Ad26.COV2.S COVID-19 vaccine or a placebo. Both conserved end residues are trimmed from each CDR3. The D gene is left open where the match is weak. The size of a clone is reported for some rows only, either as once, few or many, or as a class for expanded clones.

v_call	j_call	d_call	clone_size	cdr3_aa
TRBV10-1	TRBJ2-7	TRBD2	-	ASSEGAGASYEQY
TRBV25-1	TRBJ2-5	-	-	ASSELDYPQETQY
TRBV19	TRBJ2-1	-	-	ASSTTGLGYNEQF
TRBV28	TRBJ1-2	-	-	ASSLWGSNYGYT
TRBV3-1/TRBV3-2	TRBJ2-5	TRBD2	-	ASSLGLAGAQETQY
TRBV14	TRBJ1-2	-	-	ASSQGAGFYGYT
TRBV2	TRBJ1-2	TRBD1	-	ASRGQGYHYGYT
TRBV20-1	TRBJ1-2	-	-	SASTGYGYT
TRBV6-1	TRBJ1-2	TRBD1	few	ASSDTGTDPWGYT
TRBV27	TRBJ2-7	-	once	ATQGSSYEQY
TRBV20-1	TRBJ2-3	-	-	SAPTRDTQY
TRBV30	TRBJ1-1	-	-	AWRDKGLGEAF
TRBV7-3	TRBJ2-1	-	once	ASSLNPDGANEQF
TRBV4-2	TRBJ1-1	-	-	ASSQIFQEDTEAF
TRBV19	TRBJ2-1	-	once	ASSMGFGWNEQF
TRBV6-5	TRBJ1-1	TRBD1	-	ASSYRGTTEAF
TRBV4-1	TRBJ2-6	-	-	ASSPGFSGANVLT
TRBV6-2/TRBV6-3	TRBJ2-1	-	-	ASSGGQGAYNEQF